These 5 T cell receptor beta chains were sequenced from one sample in a study of blood T cell repertoires in COVID-19. TCRdb's copy holds only in-frame clones and misses some; the assay was immunoSEQ multiplex PCR. The table shows around 60,000 clones, with roughly three quarters occurring only once. Source material: peripheral blood. These receptors were taken from a human donor in a cohort sampled during active COVID-19.

The chain uses TRBV2 and TRBJ2-7; 8 bases are shared with TRBD1. The CDR3 consists of 13 residues. Trimming took 10 bases from V and 3 from J; bases not matched to a gene: 8. The germline V gene encodes CDR1 SNHLY and CDR2 FYNNEI. CDR3 sequence: CAIWWTGSYEQYF. The CDR3 DNA sequence: TGTGCCATATGGTGGACAGGGAGCTACGAGCAGTACTTC.

The chain uses TRBV20-1 and TRBJ1-6; D gene ambiguous. The CDR3 has 10 amino acids. The germline V gene has CDR1 DFQATT and CDR2 SNEGSKA (reference sequence). With 4 bases removed from V and 9 bases from J, the gap between germline ends came to 4 bases. The DNA for the CDR3 is TGCAGTGCTAACGGTTCACCCCTCCACTTT. Translation gives CSANGSPLHF.

V gene TRBV19 combines with J gene TRBJ2-6; tentative D call: TRBD1 (6 bases). The length of the CDR3 is 14 residues. CDR1 is LNHDA and CDR2 is SQIVND in the germline V gene (reference sequence). With 6 bases removed from V and 4 bases from J, the gap between germline ends came to 10 bases. The chain's CDR3 is CASSRGEGANVLTF. CDR3 in DNA: TGTGCCAGTAGCAGGGGTGAGGGGGCCAACGTCCTGACTTTC.

The genes are TRBV28 and TRBJ2-1; 8 positions match TRBD2. Germline V gives CDR1 MDHEN, CDR2 SYDVKM. The ends lost 11 bases at V and 7 bases at J; junction bases unmatched: 7. The CDR3 covers 12 residues. The CDR3 region is CASRTSTNEQFF. CDR3 bases: TGTGCCTCAAGGACTAGCACGAATGAGCAGTTCTTC.

The chain employs TRBV5-6 and TRBJ2-7, with 10 bases matching TRBD1. CDR3 size: 15 residues. Per germline, CDR1 SGHDT and CDR2 YYEEEE. V was clipped by 3 bases and J by 5 bases; unmatched bases: 8. The chain's CDR3 is CASSWGTGVINEQYF. DNA for the CDR3: TGTGCCAGCAGCTGGGGGACAGGGGTAATTAACGAGCAGTACTTC.